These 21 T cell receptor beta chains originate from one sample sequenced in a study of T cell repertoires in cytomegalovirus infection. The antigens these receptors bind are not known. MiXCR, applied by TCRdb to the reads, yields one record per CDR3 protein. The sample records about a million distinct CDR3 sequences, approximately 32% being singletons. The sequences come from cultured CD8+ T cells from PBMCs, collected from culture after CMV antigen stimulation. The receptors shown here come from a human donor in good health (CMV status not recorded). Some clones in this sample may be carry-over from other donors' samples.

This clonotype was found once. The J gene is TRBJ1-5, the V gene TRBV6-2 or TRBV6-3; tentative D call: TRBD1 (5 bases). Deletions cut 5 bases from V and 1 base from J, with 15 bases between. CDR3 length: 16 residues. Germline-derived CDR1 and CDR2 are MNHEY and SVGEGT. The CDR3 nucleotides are TGTGCCAGCAGTCCGGACACCCCTTGGAGCAATCAGCCCCAGCATTTT. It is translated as CASSPDTPWSNQPQHF.

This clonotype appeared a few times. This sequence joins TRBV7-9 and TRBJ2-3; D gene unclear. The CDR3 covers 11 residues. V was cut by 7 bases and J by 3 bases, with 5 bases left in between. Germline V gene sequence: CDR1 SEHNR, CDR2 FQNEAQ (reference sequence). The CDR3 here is CASIWTDTQYF. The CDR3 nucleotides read TGTGCCAGCATATGGACAGATACGCAGTATTTT. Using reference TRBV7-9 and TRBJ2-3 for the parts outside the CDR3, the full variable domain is DTGVSQNPRHKITKRGQNVTFRCDPISEHNRLYWYRQTLGQGPEFLTYFQNEAQLEKSRLLSDRFSAERPKGSFSTLEIQRTEQGDSAMYLCASIWTDTQYFGPGTRLTVL.

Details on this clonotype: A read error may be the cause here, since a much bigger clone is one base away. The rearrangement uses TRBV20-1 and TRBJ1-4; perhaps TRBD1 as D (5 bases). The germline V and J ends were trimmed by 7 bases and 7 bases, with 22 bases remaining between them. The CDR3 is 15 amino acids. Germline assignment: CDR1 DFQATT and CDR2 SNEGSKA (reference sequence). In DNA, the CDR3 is TGCAGTGTAACCCCCGGACACTCGAGGGGTGAAAAACTGTTTTTT. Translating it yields CSVTPGHSRGEKLFF.

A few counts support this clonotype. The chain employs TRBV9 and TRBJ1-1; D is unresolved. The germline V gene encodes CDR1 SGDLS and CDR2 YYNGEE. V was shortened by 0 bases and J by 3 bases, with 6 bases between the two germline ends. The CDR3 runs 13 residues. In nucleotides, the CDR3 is TGTGCCAGCAGCGTAGGGAGCTACACTGAAGCTTTCTTT. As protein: CASSVGSYTEAFF.

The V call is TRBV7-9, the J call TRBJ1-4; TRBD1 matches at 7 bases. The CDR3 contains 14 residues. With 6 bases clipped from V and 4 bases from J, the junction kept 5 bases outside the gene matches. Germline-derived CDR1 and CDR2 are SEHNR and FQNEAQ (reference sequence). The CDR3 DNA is TGTGCCAGCAGGCGGGACAGCCATAATGAAAAACTGTTTTTT. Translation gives CASRRDSHNEKLFF.

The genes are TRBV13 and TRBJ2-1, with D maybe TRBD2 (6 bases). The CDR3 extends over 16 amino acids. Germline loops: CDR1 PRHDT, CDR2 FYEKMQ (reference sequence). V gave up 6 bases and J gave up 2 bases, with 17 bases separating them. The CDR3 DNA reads TGTGCCAGCAGTTTGGAGGGCGGGTCAGCCTACAATGAGCAGTTCTTC. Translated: CASSLEGGSAYNEQFF.

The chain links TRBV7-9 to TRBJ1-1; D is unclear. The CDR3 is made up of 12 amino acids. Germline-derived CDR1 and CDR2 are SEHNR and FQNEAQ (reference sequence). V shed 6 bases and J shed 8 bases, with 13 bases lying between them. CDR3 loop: CASRNGPREAFF. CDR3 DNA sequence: TGTGCCAGCAGAAACGGACCGCGAGAAGCTTTCTTT.

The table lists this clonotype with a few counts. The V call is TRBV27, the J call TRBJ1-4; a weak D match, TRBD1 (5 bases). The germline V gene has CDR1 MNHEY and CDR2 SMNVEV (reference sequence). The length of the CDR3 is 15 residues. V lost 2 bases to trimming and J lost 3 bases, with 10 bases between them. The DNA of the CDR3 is TGTGCCAGCAGTTTAGGACCGGGACCTAATGAAAAACTGTTTTTT. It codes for CASSLGPGPNEKLFF.

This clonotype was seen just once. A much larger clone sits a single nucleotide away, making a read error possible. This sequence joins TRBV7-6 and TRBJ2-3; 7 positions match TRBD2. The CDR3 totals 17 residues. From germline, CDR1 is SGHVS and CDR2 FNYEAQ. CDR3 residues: CANSSLSVSGLRNTQYF. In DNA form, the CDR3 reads TGTGCCAACAGCTCCCTAAGTGTTAGCGGGTTGAGAAATACGCAGTATTTT.

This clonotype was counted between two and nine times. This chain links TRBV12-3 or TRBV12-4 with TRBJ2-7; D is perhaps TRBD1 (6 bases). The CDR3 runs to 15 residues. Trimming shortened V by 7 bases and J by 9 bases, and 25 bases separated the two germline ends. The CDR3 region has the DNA TGTGCCAGCACTTCCGGGACACCAGCTCTCTTCGGGCAGTACTTC. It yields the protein CASTSGTPALFGQYF.

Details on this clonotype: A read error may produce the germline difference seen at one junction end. CDR3 sequence reads: CPSSSSGATSTDTQYF. CDR3 DNA sequence: TGTCCCAGCAGTTCCTCGGGGGCTACTAGCACAGATACGCAGTATTTT. The chain recombines TRBV12-3 or TRBV12-4 with TRBJ2-3; either TRBD1 or TRBD2 may fit D (6 bases each). The CDR3 is 16 residues long.

CDR3 residues: CAISEDRNTEAFF. The CDR3, as DNA: TGTGCCATCAGTGAGGACAGGAACACTGAAGCTTTCTTT. V is TRBV10-3 and J is TRBJ1-1; TRBD1 might be the D (5 bases). CDR3 size: 13 residues. Germline CDR1 is ENHRY and CDR2 is SYGVKD. V lost 2 bases, J lost 1 base, and 5 bases lay in between.

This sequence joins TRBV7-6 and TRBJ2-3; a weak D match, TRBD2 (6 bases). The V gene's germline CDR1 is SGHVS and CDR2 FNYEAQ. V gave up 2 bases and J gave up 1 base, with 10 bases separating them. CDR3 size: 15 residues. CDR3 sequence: CASSLSGEGTDTQYF. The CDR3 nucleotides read TGTGCCAGCAGCTTATCCGGGGAGGGCACAGATACGCAGTATTTT. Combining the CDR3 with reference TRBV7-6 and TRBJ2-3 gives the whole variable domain GAGVSQSPRYKVTKRGQDVALRCDPISGHVSLYWYRQALGQGPEFLTYFNYEAQQDKSGLPNDRFSAERPEGSISTLTIQRTEQRDSAMYRCASSLSGEGTDTQYFGPGTRLTVL.

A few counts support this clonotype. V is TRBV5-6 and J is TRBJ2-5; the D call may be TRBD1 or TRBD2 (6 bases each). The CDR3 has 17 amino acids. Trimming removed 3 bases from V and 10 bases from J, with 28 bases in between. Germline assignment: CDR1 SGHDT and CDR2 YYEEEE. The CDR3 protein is CASSSRGRTADGINQYF. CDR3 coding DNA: TGTGCCAGCAGCTCCCGGGGGCGGACTGCGGACGGGATCAACCAGTACTTC.

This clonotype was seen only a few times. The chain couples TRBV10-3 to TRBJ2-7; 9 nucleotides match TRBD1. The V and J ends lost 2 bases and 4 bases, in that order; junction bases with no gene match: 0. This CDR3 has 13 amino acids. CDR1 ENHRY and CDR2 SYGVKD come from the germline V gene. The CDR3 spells CAISEGQGYEQYF. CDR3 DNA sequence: TGTGCCATCAGTGAGGGACAGGGGTACGAGCAGTACTTC.

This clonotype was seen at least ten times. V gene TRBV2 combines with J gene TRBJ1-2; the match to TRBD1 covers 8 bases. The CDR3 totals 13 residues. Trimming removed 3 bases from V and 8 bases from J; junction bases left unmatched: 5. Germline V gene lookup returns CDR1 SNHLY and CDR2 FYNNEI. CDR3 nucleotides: TGTGCCAGCAGTGAGGTACAGGGGGTAGGCTACACCTTC. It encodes CASSEVQGVGYTF.

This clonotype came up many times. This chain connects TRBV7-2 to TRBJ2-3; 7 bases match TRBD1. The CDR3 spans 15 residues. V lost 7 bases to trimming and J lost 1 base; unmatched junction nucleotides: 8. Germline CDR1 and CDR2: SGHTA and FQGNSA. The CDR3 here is CASTDRFKGTDTQYF. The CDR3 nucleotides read TGTGCCAGCACGGACAGGTTTAAAGGCACAGATACGCAGTATTTT.

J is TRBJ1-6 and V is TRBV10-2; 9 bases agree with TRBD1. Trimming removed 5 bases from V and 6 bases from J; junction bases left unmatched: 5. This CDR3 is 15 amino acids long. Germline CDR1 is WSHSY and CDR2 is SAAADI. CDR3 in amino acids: CASSLTGGSNSPLHF. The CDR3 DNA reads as TGCGCCAGCAGTTTGACAGGGGGAAGTAATTCACCCCTCCACTTT.

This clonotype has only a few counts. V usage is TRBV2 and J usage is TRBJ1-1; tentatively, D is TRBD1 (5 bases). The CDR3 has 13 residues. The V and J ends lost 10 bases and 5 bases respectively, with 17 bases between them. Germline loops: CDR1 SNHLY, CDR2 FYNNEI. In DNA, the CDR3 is TGTGCCACCCCGGACATTCTGGGGACTGAAGCTTTCTTT. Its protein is CATPDILGTEAFF.

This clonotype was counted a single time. CDR3 residues: CASGGTGESYGYTF. CDR3 coding DNA: TGTGCTAGTGGTGGGACAGGCGAAAGCTATGGCTACACCTTC. The chain employs TRBV12-5 and TRBJ1-2; 8 nucleotides agree with TRBD1. The junction had 6 bases not matched to a gene; V was cut back by 5 bases and J by 4 bases. Germline assignment: CDR1 LGHNT and CDR2 FRNRAP. This CDR3 has 14 residues.

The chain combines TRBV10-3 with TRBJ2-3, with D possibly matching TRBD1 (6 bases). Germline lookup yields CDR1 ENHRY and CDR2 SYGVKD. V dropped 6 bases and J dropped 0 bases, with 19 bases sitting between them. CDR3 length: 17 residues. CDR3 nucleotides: TGTGCCATCAGGCCTGACGGTAGGGGGTCTAGCACAGATACGCAGTATTTT. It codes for CAIRPDGRGSSTDTQYF.